The 29 T cell receptor beta chains below were found in one sample sequenced in a study of blood T cell dynamics during melanoma immunotherapy. Measured with immunoSEQ multiplex PCR; TCRdb has only the in-frame clones, and not every one. This sample has 25,000 to 35,000 clones, with approximately 83% found just once. Time point of the sample: week 3, after first cycle of checkpoint inhibitor. Sequenced here: blood, sampled from a patient treated with checkpoint blockade. The receptors derive from a human donor with melanoma.

J is TRBJ2-7 and V is TRBV10-3; D unresolved. This CDR3 contains 17 residues. The V end lost 0 bases, the J end lost 4 bases, and 19 bases lay between the germline ends. The germline V gene encodes CDR1 ENHRY and CDR2 SYGVKD. The CDR3 sequence is CAISESIGKATLYEQYF. CDR3 in DNA: TGTGCCATCAGTGAGTCGATAGGGAAAGCAACCCTTTACGAGCAGTACTTC.

This chain joins TRBV18 and TRBJ2-2, with 9 bases aligning to TRBD1. Looked up from germline, CDR1 is KGHSH and CDR2 is LQKENI. The CDR3 extends over 16 amino acids. The junction had 4 bases not matched to a gene; V was cut back by 0 bases and J by 5 bases. CDR3 DNA: TGTGCCAGCTCACCACCCTTCGGACAGGGGACCGGGGAGCTGTTTTTT. It encodes CASSPPFGQGTGELFF.

The rearrangement uses TRBV7-9 and TRBJ2-1; 11 nucleotides line up with TRBD1. The J segment lost 6 bases and the V segment lost 4 bases, leaving 8 bases of the junction unmatched. CDR3 length: 16 residues. CDR1 SEHNR and CDR2 FQNEAQ come from the germline V gene (reference sequence). This chain's CDR3 is CASSSPDRGRVNEQFF. DNA of the CDR3: TGTGCCAGCAGCTCCCCGGACAGGGGGCGCGTCAATGAGCAGTTCTTC.

V usage is TRBV6-5 and J usage is TRBJ2-3, with 10 bases that match TRBD1. V gave up 8 bases and J gave up 7 bases; unmatched junction bases: 6. The CDR3 has 13 amino acids. The V gene's germline CDR1 is MNHEY and CDR2 SVGAGI. CDR3: CASLDRGQYTQYF. The CDR3 DNA sequence: TGTGCCAGCCTAGACAGGGGGCAATATACGCAGTATTTT.

This chain uses TRBV6-5 with TRBJ1-2; TRBD1 agrees at 8 bases. Germline V gene data show CDR1 as MNHEY and CDR2 as SVGAGI. V shed 2 bases and J 12 bases; nucleotides not matched to a gene: 5. The CDR3 has 12 amino acids. In DNA, the CDR3 is TGTGCCAGCAGTTACACCGGACAGGGTCACACCTTC. Protein product: CASSYTGQGHTF.

The gene calls are TRBV19 and TRBJ1-5; D is uncertain. Germline V lookup: CDR1 LNHDA, CDR2 SQIVND (reference sequence). V lost 5 bases and J 12 bases, leaving 14 bases between the germline ends. The CDR3 consists of 12 residues. DNA for the CDR3: TGTGCCAGTAGTGCTTTAGCTGGTCTCCAGCATTTT. This gives the protein CASSALAGLQHF.

The rearrangement joins TRBV7-2 to TRBJ2-1; unclear D gene. The germline V gene has CDR1 SGHTA and CDR2 FQGNSA. V was trimmed by 2 bases and J by 5 bases, leaving 7 bases between them. The CDR3 has 13 residues. The CDR3 here is CASSLSPDNEQFF. CDR3 bases: TGTGCCAGCAGCTTAAGCCCCGACAATGAGCAGTTCTTC.

The chain couples TRBV10-2 to TRBJ2-2; D uncertain. CDR1 and CDR2 from the germline V gene are WSHSY and SAAADI. The CDR3 is 13 amino acids. V was clipped by 3 bases and J by 7 bases, with 9 bases between them. CDR3 amino acids: CASSEVAIGELFF. In DNA form, the CDR3 reads TGCGCCAGCAGTGAAGTAGCTATCGGGGAGCTGTTTTTT.

The CDR3 sequence: CASSQVGLLYGYTF. CDR3 bases: TGTGCCAGCAGCCAAGTGGGTCTCCTCTATGGCTACACCTTC. The chain employs TRBV14 and TRBJ1-2; D is ambiguous. The CDR3 runs to 14 residues. Germline assignment: CDR1 SGHDN and CDR2 FVKESK. Trimming stripped 1 base from V and 4 bases from J, with 10 bases between.

The CDR3: CASSSRGWNTEAFF. In nucleotides, the CDR3 is TGTGCCAGCAGTTCCCGGGGCTGGAACACTGAAGCTTTCTTT. The V call is TRBV27, the J call TRBJ1-1; weak D call: TRBD1 (5 bases). Germline CDR1 is MNHEY and CDR2 is SMNVEV (reference sequence). The CDR3 totals 14 residues. V was shortened by 4 bases and J by 1 base, with 10 bases between the two germline ends.

The chain combines TRBV10-2 with TRBJ2-7; no definite D call. The CDR3 spans 12 residues. The V end lost 6 bases, the J end lost 0 bases, and 6 bases lay between the germline ends. The germline V gene encodes CDR1 WSHSY and CDR2 SAAADI. The CDR3 DNA is TGCGCCAGCAGCCTCAGCTCCTACGAGCAGTACTTC. This sequence encodes CASSLSSYEQYF.

The V gene is TRBV11-3, the J gene TRBJ2-7, with a possible D match to TRBD1 (6 bases). This CDR3 comprises 15 residues. Per the germline V gene, CDR1 is SGHNT and CDR2 is YENEEA. V was pared by 4 bases and J by 2 bases, with 15 bases between. Here the CDR3 reads CASSSTGTQAYEQYF. In DNA, the CDR3 is TGTGCCAGCAGCTCTACCGGGACACAAGCCTACGAGCAGTACTTC.

The chain links TRBV7-9 to TRBJ1-4; D may be TRBD1 (5 bases). Trimming took off 5 bases at V and 3 bases at J, with 16 bases between the two ends. Germline lookup yields CDR1 SEHNR and CDR2 FQNEAQ (reference sequence). This CDR3 is 16 amino acids long. The CDR3 DNA sequence: TGTGCCAGCAGCCGCTTTGGCAGGGCCTCTAATGAAAAACTGTTTTTT. It translates to CASSRFGRASNEKLFF.

The chain recombines TRBV7-8 with TRBJ2-1, with 7 bases lining up with TRBD1. In germline, CDR1 is SGHVS, CDR2 FQNEAQ. The CDR3 covers 14 residues. V was clipped by 1 base and J by 7 bases; unmatched bases: 4. CDR3: CASSLVSRGNEQFF. The CDR3 DNA follows: TGTGCCAGCAGCTTAGTTAGCAGGGGGAATGAGCAGTTCTTC. The full variable domain, its missing parts supplied by reference TRBV7-8 and TRBJ2-1, is GAGVSQSPRYKVAKRGQDVALRCDPISGHVSLFWYQQALGQGPEFLTYFQNEAQLDKSGLPSDRFFAERPEGSVSTLKIQRTQQEDSAVYLCASSLVSRGNEQFFGPGTRLTVL.

The chain links TRBV9 to TRBJ1-1; D perhaps matches TRBD1 (5 bases). CDR1 and CDR2 (germline): SGDLS, YYNGEE. CDR3 length equals 15 residues. V was pared by 4 bases and J by 0 bases, with 13 bases between. The CDR3, as DNA: TGTGCCAGCAGCTCCCCGGGGGGTGTGAACACTGAAGCTTTCTTT. This encodes CASSSPGGVNTEAFF.

Worth noting for this clone: A junction end diverges from the germline sequence, so it may reflect a read error. In nucleotides, the CDR3 is TGTGCCAGCAGTCCCGGGACTAGCGGGAGCCCAACTGACTTC. This gives the protein CASSPGTSGSPTDF. This chain links TRBV28 with TRBJ2-4; TRBD2 aligns across 14 bases. CDR3 length: 14 amino acids. The germline CDR1 and CDR2 sequences are MDHEN and SYDVKM.

This sequence joins TRBV6-4 and TRBJ2-3; possibly TRBD1 or TRBD2 for D (5 bases each). Between the trimmed V and J ends, which lost 0 bases and 1 base, there was a span of 8 bases. The CDR3 contains 15 residues. The germline V gene has CDR1 MRHNA and CDR2 SNTAGT. The CDR3 protein is CASSDSRGGTDTQYF. The DNA for the CDR3 is TGTGCCAGCAGTGACTCGAGAGGGGGCACAGATACGCAGTATTTT.

The gene calls are TRBV5-1 and TRBJ1-1; D remains unclear. Between the trimmed V and J ends, which lost 4 bases and 4 bases, there was a span of 17 bases. The germline V gene has CDR1 SGHRS and CDR2 YFSETQ. This CDR3 contains 15 residues. The CDR3: CASSPSGMRSTEAFF. Written as DNA, the CDR3 is TGCGCCAGCAGCCCGTCGGGGATGAGATCCACTGAAGCTTTCTTT.

The chain couples TRBV5-4 to TRBJ2-3; 7 bases are shared with TRBD2. This CDR3 has 16 amino acids. J gave up 0 bases and V 0 bases, and 4 bases lay outside the gene matches. Germline CDR1 reads SGHNT; CDR2 reads YYREEE (reference sequence). DNA for the CDR3: TGTGCCAGCAGCTTGGGCGGGAGAACTAGCACAGATACGCAGTATTTT. It yields the protein CASSLGGRTSTDTQYF.

The chain links TRBV28 to TRBJ1-1; TRBD1 might be the D (6 bases). This CDR3 is built from 14 residues. Trimming stripped 6 bases from V and 8 bases from J, with 19 bases between. In germline, CDR1 is MDHEN, CDR2 SYDVKM. DNA of the CDR3: TGTGCCAGCAGGTTAGGGGGTCCCCCCAAAGAAGCTTTCTTT. The encoded protein is CASRLGGPPKEAFF.

The rearrangement links TRBV6-6 to TRBJ1-4; no definite D call. Trimming left V 5 bases short and J 6 bases short, with 7 bases between. CDR3 length equals 12 residues. CDR1 and CDR2 from the germline V gene are MNHNY and SVGAGI (reference sequence). Here the CDR3 DNA reads TGTGCCAGCAGTCCGACTGATGAAAAACTGTTTTTT. Encoded protein: CASSPTDEKLFF.

The chain uses TRBV5-1 and TRBJ2-7, with a tentative D call TRBD1 (6 bases). Trimming took 2 bases from V and 2 from J, leaving 11 bases between them. Germline V gene lookup returns CDR1 SGHRS and CDR2 YFSETQ. CDR3 size: 14 residues. The CDR3 spells CASSFQGKPYEQYF. The DNA for the CDR3 is TGCGCCAGCAGCTTCCAGGGGAAGCCCTACGAGCAGTACTTC. The full variable domain, with the rest looked up from reference TRBV5-1 and TRBJ2-7, is KAGVTQTPRYLIKTRGQQVTLSCSPISGHRSVSWYQQTPGQGLQFLFEYFSETQRNKGNFPGRFSGRQFSNSRSEMNVSTLELGDSALYLCASSFQGKPYEQYFGPGTRLTVT.

This clone was recorded once. The CDR3 is CASSLGSGQSNEQFF. In DNA, the CDR3 is TGTGCCAGCAGCTTAGGCTCCGGACAGTCCAATGAGCAGTTCTTC. The J gene is TRBJ2-1, the V gene TRBV5-4, with TRBD1 as a possible D gene (6 bases). This CDR3 has 15 residues. The V gene's germline CDR1 is SGHNT and CDR2 YYREEE (reference sequence). Trimming took 2 bases from V and 6 from J, leaving 15 bases between them.

This chain links TRBV29-1 with TRBJ1-2; maybe TRBD1 (6 bases). The V end was cut by 5 bases, the J end by 6 bases, with 10 bases between. The V gene's germline CDR1 is SQVTM and CDR2 ANQGSEA. The length of the CDR3 is 11 residues. The CDR3 reads CSVRTGNGYTF. In DNA form, the CDR3 reads TGCAGCGTTCGCACAGGGAATGGCTACACCTTC.

Only a few counts were recorded for this clone. This chain joins TRBV18 and TRBJ1-5, with D maybe TRBD1 (5 bases). Germline V gene data show CDR1 as KGHSH and CDR2 as LQKENI. The length of the CDR3 is 13 residues. Trimming removed 4 bases from V and 8 bases from J, with 12 bases in between. CDR3 coding DNA: TGTGCCAGCTCACGATCTACAGGTGAGCCCCAGCATTTT. It encodes CASSRSTGEPQHF.

The rearrangement joins TRBV11-2 to TRBJ2-1; D gene unclear. The CDR3 sequence is 15 residues long. Germline loops: CDR1 SGHAT, CDR2 FQNNGV. V lost 1 base, J lost 4 bases, and 11 bases lay in between. CDR3 nucleotide sequence: TGTGCCAGCAGCTTAGCCCTAGGCCTTTACAATGAGCAGTTCTTC. Encoded protein: CASSLALGLYNEQFF. Full variable domain (missing parts from reference TRBV11-2 and TRBJ2-1): EAGVAQSPRYKIIEKRQSVAFWCNPISGHATLYWYQQILGQGPKLLIQFQNNGVVDDSQLPKDRFSAERLKGVDSTLKIQPAKLEDSAVYLCASSLALGLYNEQFFGPGTRLTVL.

The genes are TRBV7-9 and TRBJ1-2; the D is unclear. The CDR3 length is 14 residues. Germline-derived CDR1 and CDR2 are SEHNR and FQNEAQ (reference sequence). Trimming pared 5 bases from V and 4 bases from J, leaving 14 bases between. The CDR3 reads CASSPSGGSYGYTF. In nucleotides, the CDR3 is TGTGCCAGCAGCCCTAGCGGCGGGAGCTATGGCTACACCTTC.

V usage is TRBV29-1 and J usage is TRBJ1-2; no reliable D call. Germline loops: CDR1 SQVTM, CDR2 ANQGSEA. This CDR3 has 10 amino acids. The V end was cut by 6 bases, the J end by 7 bases, with 9 bases between. DNA of the CDR3: TGCAGCGTGCAGGCGGGTGGCTACACCTTC. This translates into CSVQAGGYTF.

The chain employs TRBV2 and TRBJ2-7; D call uncertain. The CDR3 sequence is 13 residues long. The ends were cut back, 2 bases at V and 3 bases at J, with 8 bases in the middle. Germline values: CDR1 SNHLY, CDR2 FYNNEI. CDR3 in DNA: TGTGCCAGCAGTGAAATCCGAGGCTACGAGCAGTACTTC. Translated, it gives CASSEIRGYEQYF. Full variable domain (outside the CDR3, taken from reference TRBV2 and TRBJ2-7): EPEVTQTPSHQVTQMGQEVILRCVPISNHLYFYWYRQILGQKVEFLVSFYNNEISEKSEIFDDQFSVERPDGSNFTLKIRSTKLEDSAMYFCASSEIRGYEQYFGPGTRLTVT.